This entry is about one TCR beta chain. Its antigen is not known. From the roughly 120-subject validation cohort, which was separate from the roughly 620-subject first cohort, the donors were drawn. These data belong to a study of cytomegalovirus exposure and HLA in healthy donors. General study results and limits: Published work reported that the classifier diagnosed cytomegalovirus status with high specificity and sensitivity. Rare TCR sequences dominated, though some public TCRs recurred in many donors. According to a later analysis, TCR clusters from the first cohort tended to co-occur in the 90 to 150 validation repertoires.

There are 15 residues in the CDR3. With 0 bases clipped from V and 4 bases from J, the junction kept 3 bases outside the gene matches. From germline, CDR1 is SGHNT and CDR2 YYREEE (reference sequence). Method: immunoSEQ multiplex PCR; TCRdb's copy keeps in-frame clones and lacks some. This table has 110,000 or so clones, around nine tenths appearing once. This chain uses TRBV5-4 with TRBJ2-2; TRBD1 agrees at 7 bases. The TCR sequence derives from a woman younger than 35 in good health and CMV-seronegative. The sequenced sample was PBMCs. The CDR3 sequence is CASSLVQGFTGELFF. In DNA form, the CDR3 reads TGTGCCAGCAGCTTGGTACAGGGGTTCACCGGGGAGCTGTTTTTT.